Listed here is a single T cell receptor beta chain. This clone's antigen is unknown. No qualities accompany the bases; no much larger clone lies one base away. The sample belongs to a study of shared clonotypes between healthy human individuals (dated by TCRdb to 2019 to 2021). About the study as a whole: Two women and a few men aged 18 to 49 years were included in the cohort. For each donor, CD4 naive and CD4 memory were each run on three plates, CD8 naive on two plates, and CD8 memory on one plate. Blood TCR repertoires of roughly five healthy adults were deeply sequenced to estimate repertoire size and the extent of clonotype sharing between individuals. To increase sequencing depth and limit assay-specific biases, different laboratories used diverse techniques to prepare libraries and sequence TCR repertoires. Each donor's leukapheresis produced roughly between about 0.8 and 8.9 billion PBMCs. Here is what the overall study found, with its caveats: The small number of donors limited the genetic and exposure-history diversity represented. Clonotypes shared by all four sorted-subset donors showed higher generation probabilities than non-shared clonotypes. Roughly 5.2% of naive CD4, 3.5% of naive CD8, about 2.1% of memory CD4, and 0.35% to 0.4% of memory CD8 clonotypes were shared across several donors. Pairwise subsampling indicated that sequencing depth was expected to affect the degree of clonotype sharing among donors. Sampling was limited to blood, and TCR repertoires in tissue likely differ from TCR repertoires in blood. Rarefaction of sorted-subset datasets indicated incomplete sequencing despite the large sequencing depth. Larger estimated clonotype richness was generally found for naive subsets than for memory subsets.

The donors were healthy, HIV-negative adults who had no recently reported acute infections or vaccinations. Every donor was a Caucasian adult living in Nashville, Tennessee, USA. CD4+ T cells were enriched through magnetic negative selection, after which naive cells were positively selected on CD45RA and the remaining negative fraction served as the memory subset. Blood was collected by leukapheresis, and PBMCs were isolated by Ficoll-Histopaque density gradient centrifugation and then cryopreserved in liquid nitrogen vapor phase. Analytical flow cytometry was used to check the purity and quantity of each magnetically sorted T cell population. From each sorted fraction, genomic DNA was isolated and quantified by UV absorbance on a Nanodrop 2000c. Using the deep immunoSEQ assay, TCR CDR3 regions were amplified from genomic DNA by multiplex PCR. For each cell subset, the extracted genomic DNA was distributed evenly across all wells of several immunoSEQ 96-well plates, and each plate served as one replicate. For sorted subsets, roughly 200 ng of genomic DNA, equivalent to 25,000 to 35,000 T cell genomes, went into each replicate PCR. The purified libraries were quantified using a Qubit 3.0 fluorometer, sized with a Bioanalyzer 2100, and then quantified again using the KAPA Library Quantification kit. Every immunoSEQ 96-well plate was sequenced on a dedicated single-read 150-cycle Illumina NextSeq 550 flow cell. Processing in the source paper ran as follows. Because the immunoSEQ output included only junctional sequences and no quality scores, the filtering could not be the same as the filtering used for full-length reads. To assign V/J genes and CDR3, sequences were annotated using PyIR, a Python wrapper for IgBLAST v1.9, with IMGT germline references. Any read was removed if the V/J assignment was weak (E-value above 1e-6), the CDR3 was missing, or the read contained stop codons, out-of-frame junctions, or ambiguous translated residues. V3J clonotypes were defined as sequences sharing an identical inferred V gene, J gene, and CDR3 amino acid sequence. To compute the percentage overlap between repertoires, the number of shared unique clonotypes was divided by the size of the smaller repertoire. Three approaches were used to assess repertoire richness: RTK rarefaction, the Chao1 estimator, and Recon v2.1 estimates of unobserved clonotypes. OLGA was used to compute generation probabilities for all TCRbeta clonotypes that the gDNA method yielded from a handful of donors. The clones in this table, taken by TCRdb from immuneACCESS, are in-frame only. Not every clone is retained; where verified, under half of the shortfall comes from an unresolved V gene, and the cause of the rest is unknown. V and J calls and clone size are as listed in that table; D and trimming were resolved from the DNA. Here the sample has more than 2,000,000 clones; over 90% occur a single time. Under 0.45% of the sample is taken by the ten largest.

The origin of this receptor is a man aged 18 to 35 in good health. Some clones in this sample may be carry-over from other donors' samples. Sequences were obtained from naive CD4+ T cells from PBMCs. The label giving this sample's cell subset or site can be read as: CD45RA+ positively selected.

The CDR3 amino acid sequence is: CASSPNPSGIHNEQFF. The DNA reads TGTGCCAGCAGTCCCAACCCTAGCGGGATCCACAATGAGCAGTTCTTC. The chain is assembled from TRBV25-1 and TRBJ2-1, and 9 junction bases match TRBD2. Trimming takes 5 bases off V and 5 bases off J; junction bases not matched to a gene: 10. Including cysteine and phenylalanine, the CDR3 has 16 amino acids. Only the CDR3 region is kept as DNA, spanning 48 bases read in frame from base 1. Per the germline V gene, MGHDK is the CDR1 and SYGVNS is the CDR2.